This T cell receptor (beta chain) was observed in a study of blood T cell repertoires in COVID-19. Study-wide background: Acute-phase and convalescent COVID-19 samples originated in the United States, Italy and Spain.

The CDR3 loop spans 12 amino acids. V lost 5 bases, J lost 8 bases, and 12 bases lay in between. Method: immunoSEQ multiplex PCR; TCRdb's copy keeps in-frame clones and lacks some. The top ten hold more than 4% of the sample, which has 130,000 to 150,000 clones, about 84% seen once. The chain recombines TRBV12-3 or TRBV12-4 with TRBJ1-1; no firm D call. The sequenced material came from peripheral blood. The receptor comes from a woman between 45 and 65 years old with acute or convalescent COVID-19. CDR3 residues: CASSRSQVEAFF. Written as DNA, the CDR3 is TGTGCCAGCAGTCGCAGCCAGGTCGAAGCTTTCTTT.